One and the same sample provided the 27 T cell receptor beta chains below, sequenced in a study of OX40 agonist ivuxolimab in advanced cancers. TCRdb keeps only in-frame clones here, not all; method: immunoSEQ multiplex PCR. This table has about 55,000 clones, approximately 86% appearing once. Sequenced material: CD4+ or CD8+ T cells sorted from blood, taken in a trial of the OX40 agonist ivuxolimab. These receptors originate from an adult with an advanced solid tumor such as melanoma, head and neck, liver or kidney cancer.

This sequence joins TRBV2 and TRBJ1-2; D might be TRBD1 (5 bases). V dropped 7 bases and J dropped 13 bases, with 19 bases sitting between them. The V gene's germline CDR1 is SNHLY and CDR2 FYNNEI. CDR3 length: 12 amino acids. CDR3 loop: CASNKGTDEPTF. The CDR3, as DNA: TGTGCCAGCAACAAAGGGACCGATGAGCCCACCTTC.

This clone was counted only a few times. The rearrangement joins TRBV9 to TRBJ1-5; D call uncertain. This CDR3 contains 15 residues. Trimming took 0 bases from V and 1 from J, leaving 8 bases between them. CDR1 is SGDLS and CDR2 is YYNGEE in the germline V gene. The CDR3 protein is CASSVDGKSNQPQHF. CDR3 sequence (DNA): TGTGCCAGCAGCGTAGACGGAAAGAGCAATCAGCCCCAGCATTTT.

The chain carries TRBV6-6 and TRBJ1-2, with D uncertain. Germline CDR1 and CDR2: MNHNY and SVGAGI (reference sequence). Deletions cut 4 bases from V and 2 bases from J, with 11 bases between. The CDR3 loop spans 14 amino acids. The CDR3 here is CASSSQTGNYGYTF. The CDR3 nucleotides read TGTGCCAGCAGTTCCCAGACGGGAAACTATGGCTACACCTTC.

The gene calls are TRBV28 and TRBJ1-2; D uncertain. The CDR3 has 16 amino acids. Deletions cut 5 bases from V and 4 bases from J, with 20 bases between. Germline CDR1 is MDHEN and CDR2 is SYDVKM. The CDR3 is CASSIYNGPGGYGYTF. The CDR3 nucleotides read TGTGCCAGCAGTATTTACAACGGACCGGGCGGCTATGGCTACACCTTC.

This sequence joins TRBV25-1 and TRBJ2-1; 9 bases agree with TRBD1. In germline, CDR1 is MGHDK, CDR2 SYGVNS. This CDR3 is 15 amino acids long. The V gene end was trimmed by 5 bases and the J gene end by 5 bases; junction bases not matched to a gene: 7. CDR3 amino acids: CASSTGGLPDNEQFF. CDR3 DNA sequence: TGTGCCAGCAGTACAGGGGGCCTCCCCGACAATGAGCAGTTCTTC.

A single count supports this clone. The genes are TRBV7-8 and TRBJ1-1; D uncertain. Germline CDR1 reads SGHVS; CDR2 reads FQNEAQ. V lost 7 bases and J 6 bases, leaving 18 bases between the germline ends. The CDR3 runs to 14 residues. The CDR3 DNA sequence: TGTGCCAGCACTCGAATGGGCCGGGTTTCTGAAGCTTTCTTT. This codes for CASTRMGRVSEAFF. Using reference TRBV7-8 and TRBJ1-1 for the parts outside the CDR3, the full variable domain is GAGVSQSPRYKVAKRGQDVALRCDPISGHVSLFWYQQALGQGPEFLTYFQNEAQLDKSGLPSDRFFAERPEGSVSTLKIQRTQQEDSAVYLCASTRMGRVSEAFFGQGTRLTVV.

The chain employs TRBV7-9 and TRBJ2-1; 7 bases match TRBD1. The CDR3 totals 15 residues. CDR1 and CDR2 (germline): SEHNR, FQNEAQ (reference sequence). The J segment lost 9 bases and the V segment lost 1 base, leaving 9 bases of the junction unmatched. CDR3 region: CASSLVSRGFVEQFF. The CDR3, as DNA: TGTGCCAGCAGCTTAGTCTCCAGGGGGTTCGTTGAGCAGTTCTTC.

This rearrangement joins TRBV29-1 to TRBJ1-3, with D possibly TRBD1 on 5 matching bases. Deletions cut 5 bases from V and 0 bases from J, with 14 bases between. Germline assignment: CDR1 SQVTM and CDR2 ANQGSEA. The CDR3 runs to 15 residues. This chain's CDR3 is CSVWGGTSSGNTIYF. Here the CDR3 DNA reads TGCAGCGTTTGGGGTGGGACTAGCTCTGGAAACACCATATATTTT.

Note on this clone: The junction departs from germline at one end; a sequencing error may be responsible. The chain has TRBV7-8 and TRBJ2-1; D is perhaps TRBD2 (7 bases). CDR1 is SGHVS and CDR2 is FQNEAQ in the germline V gene. The CDR3 has 16 residues. The CDR3 loop reads CASTLPWGGLHNEQFF. In DNA, the CDR3 is TGTGCCAGCACCTTACCTTGGGGGGGCCTTCACAATGAGCAGTTCTTC.

V is TRBV6-5 and J is TRBJ2-3, with D possibly matching TRBD2 (5 bases). Deletions cut 7 bases from V and 1 base from J, with 15 bases between. This CDR3 comprises 15 residues. The V gene's germline CDR1 is MNHEY and CDR2 SVGAGI. The CDR3 nucleotides are TGTGCCAGCAACCCTGGAGGATCCCGCACAGATACGCAGTATTTT. Its translation: CASNPGGSRTDTQYF.

The V and J genes are TRBV11-1 and TRBJ2-7, with D perhaps given as TRBD1 or TRBD2 (6 bases each). Germline V CDR1 and CDR2: SGHAT, FQDESV (reference sequence). Trimming took 3 bases from V and 0 from J, leaving 12 bases between them. This CDR3 spans 15 amino acids. The DNA for the CDR3 is TGTGCCAGCAGCTTTGCACAGGGAGGCTCCTACGAGCAGTACTTC. Translated, it gives CASSFAQGGSYEQYF.

J is TRBJ2-7 and V is TRBV27, with D possibly being TRBD2 (5 bases). Germline CDR1 and CDR2: MNHEY and SMNVEV (reference sequence). This CDR3 spans 14 amino acids. V lost 5 bases and J 3 bases, leaving 14 bases between the germline ends. The CDR3: CASSPTSGNYEQYF. The DNA of the CDR3 is TGTGCCAGCAGTCCAACCTCCGGGAACTACGAGCAGTACTTC.

The J gene is TRBJ2-5, the V gene TRBV9; maybe TRBD1 (6 bases). The germline V gene encodes CDR1 SGDLS and CDR2 YYNGEE. Trimming took off 4 bases at V and 5 bases at J, with 18 bases between the two ends. The CDR3 has 15 residues. DNA for the CDR3: TGTGCCAGCAGCCGGCGGAAAGGGGGTAGGGAGACCCAGTACTTC. Translation: CASSRRKGGRETQYF.

This clone was recorded only once. The V and J genes are TRBV19 and TRBJ1-4, with D possibly being TRBD1 (5 bases). The CDR3 has 16 amino acids. Germline lookup yields CDR1 LNHDA and CDR2 SQIVND (reference sequence). Trimming took off 0 bases at V and 5 bases at J, with 13 bases between the two ends. This CDR3 is CASSIDREGLNEKLFF. The CDR3 DNA is TGTGCCAGTAGTATAGATAGGGAGGGGTTGAATGAAAAACTGTTTTTT.

Notes on this clone: Since the CDR3 does not end with the conserved phenylalanine or tryptophan, this likely comes from a read error. The genes are TRBV19 and TRBJ1-6; the D is unclear. The CDR3 has 13 amino acids. Trimming shortened V by 3 bases and J by 6 bases, and 6 bases separated the two germline ends. CDR1 LNHDA and CDR2 SQIVND come from the germline V gene (reference sequence). The CDR3 sequence is CASSIGGNSPLHL. The CDR3 bases are TGTGCCAGTAGTATTGGTGGTAATTCACCCCTCCACCTT.

This clone was seen a single time. The V call is TRBV27, the J call TRBJ1-2; a weak D match, TRBD1 (6 bases). The length of the CDR3 is 17 residues. The germline V gene encodes CDR1 MNHEY and CDR2 SMNVEV (reference sequence). V lost 5 bases and J lost 2, with 21 bases in between. The CDR3 sequence is CASSPFTGSEQNYGYTF. The CDR3 DNA sequence: TGTGCCAGCAGTCCGTTCACAGGGAGTGAGCAAAACTATGGCTACACCTTC.

The rearrangement uses TRBV6-1 and TRBJ2-3; 14 nucleotides match TRBD2. The J segment lost 4 bases and the V segment lost 6 bases, leaving 3 bases of the junction unmatched. The CDR3 is made up of 15 amino acids. The germline V gene encodes CDR1 MNHNS and CDR2 SASEGT. The CDR3 is CASRTTSGGADTQYF. The CDR3 nucleotides are TGTGCCAGCAGGACGACTAGCGGGGGGGCAGATACGCAGTATTTT.

The CDR3 spells CASSLVPGANQPQHF. CDR3 DNA: TGCGCCAGCAGCCTCGTACCGGGAGCAAATCAGCCCCAGCATTTT. V and J are TRBV4-1 and TRBJ1-5, with unresolved D. Germline V lookup: CDR1 MGHRA, CDR2 YSYEKL. The CDR3 totals 15 residues. Trimming took off 4 bases at V and 4 bases at J, with 14 bases between the two ends.

This chain uses TRBV27 with TRBJ2-7, with 7 bases lining up with TRBD1. Germline V gives CDR1 MNHEY, CDR2 SMNVEV (reference sequence). The CDR3 runs 13 residues. J was trimmed by 0 bases and V by 5 bases; bases with no gene match: 1. The CDR3 spells CASSRDSSYEQYF. The CDR3 region has the DNA TGTGCCAGCAGTCGGGACAGCTCCTACGAGCAGTACTTC.

This chain links TRBV2 with TRBJ2-1, with D uncertain. Germline assignment: CDR1 SNHLY and CDR2 FYNNEI. The ends were cut back, 10 bases at V and 8 bases at J, with 15 bases in the middle. The CDR3 is 12 residues long. The CDR3 here is CATQTRRDEQFF. CDR3 nucleotides: TGTGCCACCCAAACTCGTCGGGATGAGCAGTTCTTC.

The chain employs TRBV14 and TRBJ2-1; possibly TRBD2 for D (5 bases). Trimming cost V 4 bases and J 7 bases, with 11 bases left between them. The CDR3 covers 13 residues. CDR1 and CDR2 from the germline V gene are SGHDN and FVKESK. The CDR3 DNA reads TGTGCCAGCAGCCCACTAGTGGGGAATGAGCAGTTCTTC. Protein product: CASSPLVGNEQFF.

This sequence joins TRBV14 and TRBJ2-2; 7 bases fit TRBD1. J lost 5 bases, V lost 3 bases, and 0 bases had no gene match. The CDR3 is made up of 13 amino acids. Germline V gene data show CDR1 as SGHDN and CDR2 as FVKESK. CDR3 amino acids: CASSHRGTGELFF. The CDR3 bases are TGTGCCAGCAGCCACAGGGGGACCGGGGAGCTGTTTTTT.

This chain links TRBV5-4 with TRBJ1-5; no clear D gene. The CDR3 is 13 amino acids. The V gene lost 4 bases and the J gene lost 6 bases, with 11 bases spanning the gap. From germline, CDR1 is SGHNT and CDR2 YYREEE (reference sequence). CDR3 DNA: TGTGCCAGCAGCCCGGGAGGGAGTCAGCCCCAGCATTTT. This gives the protein CASSPGGSQPQHF. Based on the CDR3 plus reference TRBV5-4 and TRBJ1-5, the full variable domain is ETGVTQSPTHLIKTRGQQVTLRCSSQSGHNTVSWYQQALGQGPQFIFQYYREEENGRGNFPPRFSGLQFPNYSSELNVNALELDDSALYLCASSPGGSQPQHFGDGTRLSIL.

The CDR3 region is CASSAHRGGGQGAFGGYTF. For the CDR3, the DNA is TGTGCCAGCAGCGCCCACCGAGGAGGGGGACAGGGGGCGTTTGGTGGCTACACCTTC. This sequence joins TRBV9 and TRBJ1-2; 12 nucleotides align to TRBD1. CDR1 is SGDLS, CDR2 YYNGEE, per germline. This CDR3 contains 19 residues. Trimming at V came to 3 bases and at J to 7 bases, leaving 19 bases not matched to a gene.

The chain combines TRBV6-5 with TRBJ2-7; 8 bases match TRBD2. CDR1 is MNHEY and CDR2 is SVGAGI in the germline V gene. The junction had 2 bases not matched to a gene; V was cut back by 8 bases and J by 2 bases. The length of the CDR3 is 12 residues. Here the CDR3 DNA reads TGTGCCAGCGTTAGCGGGGCCTACGAGCAGTACTTC. The encoded protein is CASVSGAYEQYF.

This clone appeared a few times. The chain has TRBV13 and TRBJ2-5, with 10 positions matching TRBD1. The CDR3 totals 15 residues. Germline CDR1 PRHDT, CDR2 FYEKMQ (reference sequence). Germline trimming cut 4 bases from V and 5 bases from J; bases unmatched to any gene: 7. The CDR3 nucleotides are TGTGCCAGCAGCTACCGGGACAGGGGACGGGAGACCCAGTACTTC. As protein: CASSYRDRGRETQYF.

This chain connects TRBV7-9 to TRBJ1-1; D not resolved. Germline CDR1 and CDR2: SEHNR and FQNEAQ (reference sequence). This CDR3 is 16 amino acids long. V gave up 0 bases and J gave up 1 base, with 12 bases separating them. CDR3 sequence: CASSLARGRGNTEAFF. CDR3 DNA: TGTGCCAGCAGCTTAGCGCGCGGGCGGGGGAACACTGAAGCTTTCTTT.